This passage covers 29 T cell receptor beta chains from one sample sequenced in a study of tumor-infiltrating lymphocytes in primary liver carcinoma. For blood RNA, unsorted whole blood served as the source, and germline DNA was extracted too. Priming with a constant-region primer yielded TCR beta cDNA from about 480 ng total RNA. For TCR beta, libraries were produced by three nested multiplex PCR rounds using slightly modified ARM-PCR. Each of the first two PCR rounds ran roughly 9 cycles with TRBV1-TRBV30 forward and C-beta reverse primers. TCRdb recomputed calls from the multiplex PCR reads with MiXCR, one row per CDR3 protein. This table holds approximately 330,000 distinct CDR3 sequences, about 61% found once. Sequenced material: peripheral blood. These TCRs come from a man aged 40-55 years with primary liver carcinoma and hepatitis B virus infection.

The CDR3 DNA reads TGTGCCTGGAGTGTTTGGGGGCAGCCCAGGAACACTGAAGCTTTCTTT. Translating gives CAWSVWGQPRNTEAFF. The chain recombines TRBV30 with TRBJ1-1, with D possibly matching TRBD1 (6 bases). Trimming took 0 bases from V and 1 from J, leaving 15 bases between them. CDR3 length equals 16 residues. Germline CDR1 is GTSNPN and CDR2 is SVGIG (reference sequence).

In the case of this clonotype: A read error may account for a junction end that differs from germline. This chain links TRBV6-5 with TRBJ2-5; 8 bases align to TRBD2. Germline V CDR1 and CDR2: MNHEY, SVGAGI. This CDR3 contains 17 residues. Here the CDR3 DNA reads TGCGCCAGCAGTTACTCGAGTAGCGGGAAGGGTATAGAGACCCAGTACTTC. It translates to CASSYSSSGKGIETQYF.

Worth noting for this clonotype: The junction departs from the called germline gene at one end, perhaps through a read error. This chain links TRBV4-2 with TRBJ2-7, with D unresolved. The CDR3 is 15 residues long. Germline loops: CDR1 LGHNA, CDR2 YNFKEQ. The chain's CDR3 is CASCQDPRSVYEQYF. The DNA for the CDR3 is TGTGCCAGCTGCCAAGATCCAAGGAGCGTCTACGAGCAGTACTTC.

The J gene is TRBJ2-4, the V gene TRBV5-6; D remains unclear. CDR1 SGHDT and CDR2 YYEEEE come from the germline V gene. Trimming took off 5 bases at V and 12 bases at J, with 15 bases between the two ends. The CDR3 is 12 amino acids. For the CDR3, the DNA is TGTGCCAGCAGATGGTCGACCGGGCCTCAGTACTTC. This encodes CASRWSTGPQYF.

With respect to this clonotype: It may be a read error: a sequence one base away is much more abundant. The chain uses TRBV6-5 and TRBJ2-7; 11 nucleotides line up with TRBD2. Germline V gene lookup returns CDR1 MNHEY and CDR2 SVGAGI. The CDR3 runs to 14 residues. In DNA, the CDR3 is TGTGACAGCAGAACTAGCGGGAGAGGACCCGAGCAGTACTTC. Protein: CDSRTSGRGPEQYF.

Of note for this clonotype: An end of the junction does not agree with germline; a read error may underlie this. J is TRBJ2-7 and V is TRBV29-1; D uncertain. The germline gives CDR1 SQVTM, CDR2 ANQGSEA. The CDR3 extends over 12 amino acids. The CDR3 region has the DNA TGTGGCGTCGGCAGAGACTCCTACGAGCAGTACTTC. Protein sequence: CGVGRDSYEQYF.

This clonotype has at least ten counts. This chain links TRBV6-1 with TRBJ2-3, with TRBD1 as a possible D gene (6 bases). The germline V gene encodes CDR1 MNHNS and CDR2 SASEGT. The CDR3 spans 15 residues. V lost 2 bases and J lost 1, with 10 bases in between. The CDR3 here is CASSEQGWGTDTQYF. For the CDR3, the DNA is TGTGCCAGCAGTGAACAGGGGTGGGGCACAGATACGCAGTATTTT.

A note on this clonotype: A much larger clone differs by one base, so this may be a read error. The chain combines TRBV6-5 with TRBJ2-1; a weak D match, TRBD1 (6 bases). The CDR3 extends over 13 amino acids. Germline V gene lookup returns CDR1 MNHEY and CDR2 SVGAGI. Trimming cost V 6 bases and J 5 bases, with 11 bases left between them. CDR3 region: CASRRDNNNEQFF. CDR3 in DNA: TGTGCCAGCAGAAGGGACAATAACAATGAGCAGTTCTTC.

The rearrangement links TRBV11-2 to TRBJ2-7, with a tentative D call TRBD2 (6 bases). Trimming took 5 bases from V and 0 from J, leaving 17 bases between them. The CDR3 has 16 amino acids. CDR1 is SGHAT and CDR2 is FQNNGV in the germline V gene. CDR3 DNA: TGTGCCAGCAGCGCCGGGGTGGGCGGGGACTCCTACGAGCAGTACTTC. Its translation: CASSAGVGGDSYEQYF.

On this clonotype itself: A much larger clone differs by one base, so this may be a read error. In nucleotides, the CDR3 is TGTGCCAGCAGTTACTCAAGGGACACTGAAGCTTTGTTT. Translated: CASSYSRDTEALF. This chain links TRBV6-5 with TRBJ1-1, with D perhaps matching TRBD1 (6 bases). Germline values: CDR1 MNHEY, CDR2 SVGAGI. There are 13 residues in the CDR3.

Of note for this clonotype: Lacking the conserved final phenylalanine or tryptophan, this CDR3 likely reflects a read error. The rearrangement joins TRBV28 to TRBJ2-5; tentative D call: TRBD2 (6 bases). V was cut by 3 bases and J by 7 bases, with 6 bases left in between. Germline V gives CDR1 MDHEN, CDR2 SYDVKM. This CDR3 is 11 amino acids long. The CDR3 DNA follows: TGTGCCAGCAGTTTCGGGGGGACCCAGTACTCC. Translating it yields CASSFGGTQYS.

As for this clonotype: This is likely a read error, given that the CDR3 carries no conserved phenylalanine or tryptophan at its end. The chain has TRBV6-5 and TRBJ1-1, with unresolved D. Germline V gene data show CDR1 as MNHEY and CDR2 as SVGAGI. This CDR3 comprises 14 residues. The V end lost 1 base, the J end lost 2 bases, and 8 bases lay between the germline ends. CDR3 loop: CASSYLNRNTEAFL. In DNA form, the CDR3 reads TGTGCCAGCAGTTACTTGAACCGTAACACTGAAGCTTTCCTT.

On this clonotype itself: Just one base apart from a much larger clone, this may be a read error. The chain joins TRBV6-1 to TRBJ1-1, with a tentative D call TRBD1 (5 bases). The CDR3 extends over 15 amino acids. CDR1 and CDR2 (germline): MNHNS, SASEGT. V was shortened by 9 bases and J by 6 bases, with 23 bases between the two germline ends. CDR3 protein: CARSLGGRGGAEAFF. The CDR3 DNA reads TGTGCCAGGAGCTTGGGGGGAAGGGGAGGCGCTGAAGCTTTCTTT.

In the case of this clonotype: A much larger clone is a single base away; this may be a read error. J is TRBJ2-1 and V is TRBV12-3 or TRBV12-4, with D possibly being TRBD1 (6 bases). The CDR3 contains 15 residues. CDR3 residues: CANSSVPRGSNEQFF. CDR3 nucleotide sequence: TGTGCCAACAGTTCCGTCCCTAGGGGGAGCAATGAGCAGTTCTTC.

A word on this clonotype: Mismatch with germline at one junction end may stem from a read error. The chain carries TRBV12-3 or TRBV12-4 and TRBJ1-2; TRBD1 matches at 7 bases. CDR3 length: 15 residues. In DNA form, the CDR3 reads TGTGCCAGCAGTTTAGGATCACAGGGGATCGGGGGCTACATCTTC. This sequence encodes CASSLGSQGIGGYIF.

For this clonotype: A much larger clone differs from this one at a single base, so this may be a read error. The CDR3 spells CAISESAGTVYGYTF. In DNA, the CDR3 is TGTGCCATCAGTGAGTCGGCAGGGACTGTCTATGGCTACACCTTC. The V call is TRBV10-3, the J call TRBJ1-2; possible D gene TRBD1, 5 bases. CDR1 and CDR2 from the germline V gene are ENHRY and SYGVKD. V dropped 0 bases and J dropped 4 bases, with 12 bases sitting between them. This CDR3 has 15 amino acids.

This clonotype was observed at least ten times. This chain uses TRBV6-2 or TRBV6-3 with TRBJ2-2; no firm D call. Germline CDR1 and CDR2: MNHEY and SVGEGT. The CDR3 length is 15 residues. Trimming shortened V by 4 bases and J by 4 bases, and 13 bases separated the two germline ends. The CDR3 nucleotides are TGTGCCAGCAGTTCCTTACTAAAAATCACCGGGGAGCTGTTTTTT. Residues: CASSSLLKITGELFF.

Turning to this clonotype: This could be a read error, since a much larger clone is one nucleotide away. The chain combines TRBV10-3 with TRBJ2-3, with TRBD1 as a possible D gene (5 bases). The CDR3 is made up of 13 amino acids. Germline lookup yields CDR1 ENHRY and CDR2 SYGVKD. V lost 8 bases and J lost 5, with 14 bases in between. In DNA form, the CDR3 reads TGTGCCATCGACAAGGGGCAAGGAGATACGCAGTATTTT. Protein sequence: CAIDKGQGDTQYF.

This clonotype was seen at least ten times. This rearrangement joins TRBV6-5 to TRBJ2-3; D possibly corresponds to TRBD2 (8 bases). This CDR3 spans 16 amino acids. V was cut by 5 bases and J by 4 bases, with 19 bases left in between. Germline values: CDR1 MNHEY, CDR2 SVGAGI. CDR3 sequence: CASSHIAGRGPDTQYF. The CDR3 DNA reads TGTGCCAGCAGTCACATAGCGGGAAGGGGGCCAGATACGCAGTATTTT.

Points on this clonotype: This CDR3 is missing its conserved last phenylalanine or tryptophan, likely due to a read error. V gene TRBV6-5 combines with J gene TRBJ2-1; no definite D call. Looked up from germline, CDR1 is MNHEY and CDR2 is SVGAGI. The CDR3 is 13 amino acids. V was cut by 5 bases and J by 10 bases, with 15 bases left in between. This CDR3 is CASSEYSVEEQFL. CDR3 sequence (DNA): TGTGCCAGCAGTGAGTACTCGGTTGAGGAGCAGTTCCTA.

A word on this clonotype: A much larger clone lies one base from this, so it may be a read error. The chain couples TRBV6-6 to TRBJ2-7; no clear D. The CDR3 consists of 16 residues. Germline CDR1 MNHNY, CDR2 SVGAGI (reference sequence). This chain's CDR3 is CANSYLGLGGHYEQYF. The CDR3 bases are TGTGCCAACAGTTATCTAGGGCTTGGCGGTCACTACGAGCAGTACTTC.

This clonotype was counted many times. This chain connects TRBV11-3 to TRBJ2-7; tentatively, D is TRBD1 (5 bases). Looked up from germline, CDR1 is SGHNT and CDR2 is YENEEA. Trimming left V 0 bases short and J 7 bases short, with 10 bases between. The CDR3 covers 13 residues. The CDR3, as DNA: TGTGCCAGCAGCTTAGATTGGGGCGGTGAGCAGTACTTC. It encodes CASSLDWGGEQYF.

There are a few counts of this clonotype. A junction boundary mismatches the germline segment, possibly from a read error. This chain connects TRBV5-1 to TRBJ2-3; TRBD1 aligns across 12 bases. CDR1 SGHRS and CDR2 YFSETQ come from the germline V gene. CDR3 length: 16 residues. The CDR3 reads CTSRIPGQGATDTQYF. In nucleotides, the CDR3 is TGCACCAGCAGAATCCCGGGACAGGGGGCGACAGATACGCAGTATTTT.

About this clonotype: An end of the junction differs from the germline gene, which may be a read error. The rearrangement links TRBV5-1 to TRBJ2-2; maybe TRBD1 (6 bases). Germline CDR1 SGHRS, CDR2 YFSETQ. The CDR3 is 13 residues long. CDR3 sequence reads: CASSYRVTGELLF. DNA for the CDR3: TGCGCCAGCAGCTACAGGGTGACCGGGGAGCTGCTTTTT.

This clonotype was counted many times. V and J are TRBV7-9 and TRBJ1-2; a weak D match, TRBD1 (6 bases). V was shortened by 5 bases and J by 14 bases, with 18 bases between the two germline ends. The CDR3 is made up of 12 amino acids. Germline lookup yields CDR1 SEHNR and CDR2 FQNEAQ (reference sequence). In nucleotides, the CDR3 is TGTGCCAGCAGCGACGTGGGGGGGGCGCGAACCTTC. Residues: CASSDVGGARTF.

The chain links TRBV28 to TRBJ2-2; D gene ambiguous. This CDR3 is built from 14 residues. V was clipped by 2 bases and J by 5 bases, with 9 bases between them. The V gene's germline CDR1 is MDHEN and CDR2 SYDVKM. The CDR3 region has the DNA TGTGCCAGCAGTTTAGGGCTTGAAACCGGGGAGCTGTTTTTT. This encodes CASSLGLETGELFF. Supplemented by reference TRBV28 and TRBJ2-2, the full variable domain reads DVKVTQSSRYLVKRTGEKVFLECVQDMDHENMFWYRQDPGLGLRLIYFSYDVKMKEKGDIPEGYSVSREKKERFSLILESASTNQTSMYLCASSLGLETGELFFGEGSRLTVL.

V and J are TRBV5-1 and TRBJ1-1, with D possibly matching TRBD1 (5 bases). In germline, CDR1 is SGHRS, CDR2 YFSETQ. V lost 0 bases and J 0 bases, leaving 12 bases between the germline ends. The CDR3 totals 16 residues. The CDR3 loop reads CASSLGAGAMNTEAFF. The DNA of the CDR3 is TGCGCCAGCAGCTTGGGGGCCGGGGCAATGAACACTGAAGCTTTCTTT.

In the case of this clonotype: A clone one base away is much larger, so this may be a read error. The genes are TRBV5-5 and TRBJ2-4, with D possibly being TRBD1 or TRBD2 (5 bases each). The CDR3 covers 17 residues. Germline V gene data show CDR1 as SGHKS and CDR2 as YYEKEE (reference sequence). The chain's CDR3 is CANSLLGTGLAKNIQYF. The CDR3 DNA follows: TGTGCCAACAGCTTGCTCGGGACGGGGCTAGCCAAAAACATTCAGTACTTC. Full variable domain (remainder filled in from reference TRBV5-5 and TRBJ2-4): DAGVTQSPTHLIKTRGQQVTLRCSPISGHKSVSWYQQVLGQGPQFIFQYYEKEERGRGNFPDRFSARQFPNYSSELNVNALLLGDSALYLCANSLLGTGLAKNIQYFGAGTRLSVL.

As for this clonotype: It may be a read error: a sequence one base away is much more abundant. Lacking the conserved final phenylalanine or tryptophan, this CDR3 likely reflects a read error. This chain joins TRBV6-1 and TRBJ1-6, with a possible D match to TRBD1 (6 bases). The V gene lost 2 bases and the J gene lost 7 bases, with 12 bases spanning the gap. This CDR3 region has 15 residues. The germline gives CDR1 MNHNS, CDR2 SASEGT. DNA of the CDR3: TGTGCCAGCAGTGAATGGAGGACAGAGAATTCACCCCTCCACTTA. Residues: CASSEWRTENSPLHL.